Following are 7 T cell receptor beta chains from one sample sequenced in a study of T cells in Graves' hyperthyroidism and ophthalmopathy. There were TCR beta CDR3 regions amplified from RNA transcripts. The TCR CDR3 was amplified in a first-round RT-PCR using the HTBI primer set. TCRdb reprocessed the multiplex PCR reads via MiXCR and lists one record per CDR3 protein. The table shows 550,000 to 650,000 distinct CDR3 sequences, with approximately 15% occurring only once. Sample: blood. Receptors were obtained from a woman aged 25 to 39 with Graves' hyperthyroidism that later progressed to Graves' ophthalmopathy.

As concerns this clonotype: A read error is likely, as this CDR3 ends without the conserved phenylalanine or tryptophan. This sequence joins TRBV20-1 and TRBJ2-1; 9 bases are shared with TRBD2. The V gene's germline CDR1 is DFQATT and CDR2 SNEGSKA (reference sequence). The CDR3 is 14 residues long. J gave up 4 bases and V 6 bases, and 7 bases lay outside the gene matches. In nucleotides, the CDR3 is TGCAGTGCCCCGACTAGCGGCCTATACAATGAGCAGTTCCTC. It specifies CSAPTSGLYNEQFL.

The table lists this clonotype with many counts. The rearrangement links TRBV7-8 to TRBJ1-5, with 9 bases identical to TRBD1. CDR1 is SGHVS and CDR2 is FQNEAQ in the germline V gene. V lost 5 bases, J lost 1 base, and 3 bases stayed unmatched. The CDR3 has 15 residues. The CDR3 is CASSVGQGSNQPQHF. As DNA, the CDR3 is TGTGCCAGCAGCGTGGGACAGGGAAGCAATCAGCCCCAGCATTTT.

This clonotype has at least ten counts. The V gene is TRBV11-2, the J gene TRBJ2-2; D is ambiguous. CDR3 length equals 16 residues. Trimming cost V 2 bases and J 6 bases, with 16 bases left between them. Germline CDR1 is SGHAT and CDR2 is FQNNGV. The CDR3 region is CASSLLDVVAAGELFF. CDR3 in DNA: TGTGCCAGCAGCTTACTAGACGTTGTGGCGGCCGGGGAGCTGTTTTTT.

Many counts were recorded for this clonotype. This chain joins TRBV7-2 and TRBJ2-5; 10 positions match TRBD2. The trim removed 1 base at V and 5 bases at J, leaving 7 bases unmatched. CDR3 length equals 16 residues. Germline V gene data show CDR1 as SGHTA and CDR2 as FQGNSA. CDR3: CASSLEAGGPSETQYF. The CDR3, as DNA: TGTGCCAGCAGCTTAGAAGCGGGAGGGCCCTCTGAGACCCAGTACTTC.

This clonotype was picked up many times. The V and J genes are TRBV30 and TRBJ2-3; TRBD2 is a possible D gene (5 bases). Per germline, CDR1 GTSNPN and CDR2 SVGIG (reference sequence). The CDR3 is 12 amino acids. Trimming took 8 bases from V and 6 from J, leaving 15 bases between them. The CDR3 bases are TGTGCCCGACGGGGTACAGCGGATACGCAGTATTTT. Amino acids: CARRGTADTQYF.

The J gene is TRBJ2-3, the V gene TRBV15, with TRBD2 identical over 7 bases. The V gene's germline CDR1 is LNHNV and CDR2 YYDKDF (reference sequence). This CDR3 region has 17 residues. V trimming: 5 bases; J trimming: 0 bases; junction bases outside the gene matches: 11. CDR3: CATSPWGRGSSTDTQYF. CDR3 DNA: TGTGCCACCAGCCCCTGGGGGAGGGGTTCTAGCACAGATACGCAGTATTTT.

This clonotype was picked up many times. The rearrangement uses TRBV4-1 and TRBJ1-2, with D possibly matching TRBD1 (6 bases). V gave up 3 bases and J gave up 6 bases, with 14 bases separating them. Germline loops: CDR1 MGHRA, CDR2 YSYEKL. The CDR3 spans 14 residues. The CDR3 protein is CASSQEQGWDGYTF. CDR3 nucleotides: TGCGCCAGCAGCCAGGAACAGGGATGGGATGGCTACACCTTC.